The clone carrying this T cell receptor beta chain was detected only a few times. This CDR3 is built from 14 residues. The ends lost 6 bases at V and 5 bases at J; junction bases unmatched: 10. From germline, CDR1 is MDHEN and CDR2 SYDVKM. This record belongs to a study of T cells in localized non-small cell lung cancer. Generated by immunoSEQ multiplex PCR, the TCRdb table keeps only in-frame clones and is missing some. The sample has about 40,000 clones, around 86% seen once. The chain recombines TRBV28 with TRBJ2-7; 7 bases match TRBD1. The specimen comprised peripheral blood, sampled before any cancer treatment. The clonotype originates from a man aged 35-75 years with stage I lung adenocarcinoma. CDR3 sequence reads: CASSPTTGIHEQYF. The CDR3 DNA follows: TGTGCCAGCAGCCCAACGACAGGGATCCACGAGCAGTACTTC.